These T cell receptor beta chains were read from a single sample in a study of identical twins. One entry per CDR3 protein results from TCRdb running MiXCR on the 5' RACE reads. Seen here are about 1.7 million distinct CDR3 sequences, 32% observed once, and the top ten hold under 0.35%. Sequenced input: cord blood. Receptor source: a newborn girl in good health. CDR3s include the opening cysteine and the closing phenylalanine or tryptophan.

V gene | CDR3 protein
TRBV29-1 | CSVLTGSYGYTF
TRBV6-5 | CASSPGTPRAGSYTF
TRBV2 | CASREQGNTIYF
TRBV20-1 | CSARDNSKTSGYNEQFF
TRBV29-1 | CSVDLQVGAFF
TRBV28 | CASISQGRGENLFF
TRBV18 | CASTSQSEGTQYF
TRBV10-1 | CASSEPQLGPEQYF
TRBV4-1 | CASSQDRLAGVSYEQYF
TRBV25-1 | CASSPTSGSFGTQYF
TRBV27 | CASSLTGTSEEDTQYF
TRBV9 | CASSVDGTGDGYTF
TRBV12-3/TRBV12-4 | CASSFGDIGGYTF
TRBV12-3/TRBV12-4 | CASSLRQGVVGNQPQHF
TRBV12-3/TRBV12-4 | CASSETGGSTNEKLFF
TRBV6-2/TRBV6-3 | CASSYNTDKGYGYTF
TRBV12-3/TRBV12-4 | CASSIGQGAKPQHF
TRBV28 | CASSFQGAKNIQYF
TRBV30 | CAWSVRVRGNQPQHF
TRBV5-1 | CASSTGQFQETQYF